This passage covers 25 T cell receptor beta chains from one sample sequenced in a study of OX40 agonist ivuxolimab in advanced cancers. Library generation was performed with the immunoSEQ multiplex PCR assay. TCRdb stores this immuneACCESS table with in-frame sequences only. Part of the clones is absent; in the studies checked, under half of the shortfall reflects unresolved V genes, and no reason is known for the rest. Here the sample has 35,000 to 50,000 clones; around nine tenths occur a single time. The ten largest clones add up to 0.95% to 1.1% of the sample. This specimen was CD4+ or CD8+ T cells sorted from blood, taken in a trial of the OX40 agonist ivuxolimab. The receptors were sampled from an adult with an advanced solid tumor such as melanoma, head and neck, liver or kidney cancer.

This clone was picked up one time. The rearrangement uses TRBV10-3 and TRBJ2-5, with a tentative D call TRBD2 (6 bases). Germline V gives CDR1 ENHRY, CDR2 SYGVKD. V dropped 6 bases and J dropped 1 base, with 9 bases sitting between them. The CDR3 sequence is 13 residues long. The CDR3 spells CAIREGPQETQYF. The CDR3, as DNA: TGTGCCATCAGGGAGGGCCCCCAAGAGACCCAGTACTTC.

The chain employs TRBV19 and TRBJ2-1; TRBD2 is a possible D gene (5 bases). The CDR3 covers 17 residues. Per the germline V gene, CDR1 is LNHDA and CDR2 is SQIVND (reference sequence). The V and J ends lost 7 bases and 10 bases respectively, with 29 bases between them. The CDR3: CASTKTSRRVGGGEQFF. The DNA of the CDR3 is TGTGCCAGTACCAAAACCTCACGGAGAGTTGGAGGTGGGGAGCAGTTCTTC.

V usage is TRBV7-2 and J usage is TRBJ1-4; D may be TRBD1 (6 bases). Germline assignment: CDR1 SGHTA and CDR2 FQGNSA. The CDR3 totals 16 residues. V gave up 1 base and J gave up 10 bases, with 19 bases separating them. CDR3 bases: TGTGCCAGCAGCTTAGACCTGCCTGGGGGCAGGAGAAAACTGTTTTTT. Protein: CASSLDLPGGRRKLFF.

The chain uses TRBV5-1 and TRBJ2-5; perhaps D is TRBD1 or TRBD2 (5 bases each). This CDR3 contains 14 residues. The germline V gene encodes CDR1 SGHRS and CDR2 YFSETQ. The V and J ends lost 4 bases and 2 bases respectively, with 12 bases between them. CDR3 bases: TGCGCCAGCAGCCCCGGGACGGCACAAGAGACCCAGTACTTC. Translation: CASSPGTAQETQYF.

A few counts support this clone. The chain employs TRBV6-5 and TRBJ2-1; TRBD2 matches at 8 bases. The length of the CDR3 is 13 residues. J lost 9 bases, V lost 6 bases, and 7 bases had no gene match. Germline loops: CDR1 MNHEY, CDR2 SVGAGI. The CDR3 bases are TGTGCCAGCAGCCACCGGGGGGGCGGTGAGCAGTTCTTC. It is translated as CASSHRGGGEQFF.

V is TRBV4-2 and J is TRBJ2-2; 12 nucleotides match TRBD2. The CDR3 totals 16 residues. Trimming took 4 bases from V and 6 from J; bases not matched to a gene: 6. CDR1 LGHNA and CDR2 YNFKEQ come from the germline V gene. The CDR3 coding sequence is TGTGCCAGCAGCCCTACTAGCGGGAGGATCGCCGGGGAGCTGTTTTTT. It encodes CASSPTSGRIAGELFF.

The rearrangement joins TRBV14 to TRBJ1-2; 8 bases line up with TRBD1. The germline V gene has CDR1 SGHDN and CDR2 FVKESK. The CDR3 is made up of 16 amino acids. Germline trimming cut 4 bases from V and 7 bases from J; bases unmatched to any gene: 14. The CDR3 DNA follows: TGTGCCAGCAGCCGGGCCGGGACAGGACTAATGGGTGGCTACACCTTC. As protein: CASSRAGTGLMGGYTF.

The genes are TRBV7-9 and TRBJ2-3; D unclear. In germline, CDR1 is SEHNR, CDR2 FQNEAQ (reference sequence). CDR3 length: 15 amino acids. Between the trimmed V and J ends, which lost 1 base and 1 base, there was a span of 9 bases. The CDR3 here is CASSLEPRGTDTQYF. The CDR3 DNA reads TGTGCCAGCAGCTTAGAACCCCGAGGCACAGATACGCAGTATTTT.

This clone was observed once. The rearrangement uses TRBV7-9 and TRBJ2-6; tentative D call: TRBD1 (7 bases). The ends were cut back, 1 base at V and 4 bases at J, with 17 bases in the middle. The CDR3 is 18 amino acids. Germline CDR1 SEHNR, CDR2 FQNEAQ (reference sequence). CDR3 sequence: CASSLVFYRGGGANVLTF. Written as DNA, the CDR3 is TGTGCCAGCAGCTTAGTTTTTTACAGGGGAGGAGGGGCCAACGTCCTGACTTTC.

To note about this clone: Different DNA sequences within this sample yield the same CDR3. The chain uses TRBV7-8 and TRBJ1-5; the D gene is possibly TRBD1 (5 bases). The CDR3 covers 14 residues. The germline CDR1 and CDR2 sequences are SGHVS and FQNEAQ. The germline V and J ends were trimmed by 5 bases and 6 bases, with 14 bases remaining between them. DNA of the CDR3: TGTGCCAGCAGCAACCTTCAGGGTTCTCAGCCCCAGCATTTT. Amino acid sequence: CASSNLQGSQPQHF. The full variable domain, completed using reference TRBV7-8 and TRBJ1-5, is GAGVSQSPRYKVAKRGQDVALRCDPISGHVSLFWYQQALGQGPEFLTYFQNEAQLDKSGLPSDRFFAERPEGSVSTLKIQRTQQEDSAVYLCASSNLQGSQPQHFGDGTRLSIL.

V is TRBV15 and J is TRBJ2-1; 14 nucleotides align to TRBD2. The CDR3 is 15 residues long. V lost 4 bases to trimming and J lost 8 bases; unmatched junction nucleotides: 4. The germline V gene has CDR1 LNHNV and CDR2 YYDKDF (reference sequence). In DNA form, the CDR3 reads TGTGCCACCAGCACGGGACTAGCGGGAGTTTATGAGCAGTTCTTC. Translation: CATSTGLAGVYEQFF. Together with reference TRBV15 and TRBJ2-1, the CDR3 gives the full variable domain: DAMVIQNPRYQVTQFGKPVTLSCSQTLNHNVMYWYQQKSSQAPKLLFHYYDKDFNNEADTPDNFQSRRPNTSFCFLDIRSPGLGDTAMYLCATSTGLAGVYEQFFGPGTRLTVL.

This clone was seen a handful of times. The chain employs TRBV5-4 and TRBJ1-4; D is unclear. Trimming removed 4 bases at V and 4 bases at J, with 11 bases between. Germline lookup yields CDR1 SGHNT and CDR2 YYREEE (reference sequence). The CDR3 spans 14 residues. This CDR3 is CASSPRLGNEKLFF. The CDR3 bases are TGTGCCAGCAGCCCTCGACTTGGTAATGAAAAACTGTTTTTT.

The CDR3 nucleotides read TGTGCCAGCTCACCGCAGTCGACAGGGGACATCTTTAACTATGGCTACACCTTC. This gives the protein CASSPQSTGDIFNYGYTF. The V gene is TRBV18, the J gene TRBJ1-2; 8 nucleotides match TRBD1. The germline V gene encodes CDR1 KGHSH and CDR2 LQKENI. The V gene end was trimmed by 3 bases and the J gene end by 1 base; junction bases not matched to a gene: 13. The CDR3 has 18 residues.

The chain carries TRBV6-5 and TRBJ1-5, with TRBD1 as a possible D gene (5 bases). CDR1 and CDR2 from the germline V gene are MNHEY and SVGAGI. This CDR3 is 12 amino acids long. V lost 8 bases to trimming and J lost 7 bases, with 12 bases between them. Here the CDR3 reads CASGSGGQPQHF. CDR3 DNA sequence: TGTGCCAGCGGTTCGGGGGGGCAGCCCCAGCATTTT.

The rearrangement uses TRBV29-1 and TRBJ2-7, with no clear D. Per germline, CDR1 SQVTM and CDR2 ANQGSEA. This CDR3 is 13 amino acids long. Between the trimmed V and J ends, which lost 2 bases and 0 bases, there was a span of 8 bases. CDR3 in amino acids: CSVEPDNSYEQYF. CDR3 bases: TGCAGCGTTGAACCCGATAACTCCTACGAGCAGTACTTC.

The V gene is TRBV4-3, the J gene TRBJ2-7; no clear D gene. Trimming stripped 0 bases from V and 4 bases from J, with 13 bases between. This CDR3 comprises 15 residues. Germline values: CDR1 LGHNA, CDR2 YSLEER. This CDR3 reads CASSQETPEFYEQYF. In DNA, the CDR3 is TGCGCCAGCAGCCAAGAGACCCCAGAATTTTACGAGCAGTACTTC.

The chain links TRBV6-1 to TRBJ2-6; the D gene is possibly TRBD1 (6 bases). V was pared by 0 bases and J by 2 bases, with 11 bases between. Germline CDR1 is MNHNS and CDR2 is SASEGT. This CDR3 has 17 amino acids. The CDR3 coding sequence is TGTGCCAGCAGTGAAGCGGGGGACACAGCTGGGGCCAACGTCCTGACTTTC. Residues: CASSEAGDTAGANVLTF.

CDR3 amino acids: CASSLVTAGELFF. Here the CDR3 DNA reads TGTGCCAGCAGCTTAGTAACAGCCGGGGAGCTGTTTTTT. The rearrangement joins TRBV11-1 to TRBJ2-2; D is unclear. CDR3 length: 13 residues. V lost 1 base, J lost 6 bases, and 6 bases lay in between. Germline V gene sequence: CDR1 SGHAT, CDR2 FQDESV (reference sequence).

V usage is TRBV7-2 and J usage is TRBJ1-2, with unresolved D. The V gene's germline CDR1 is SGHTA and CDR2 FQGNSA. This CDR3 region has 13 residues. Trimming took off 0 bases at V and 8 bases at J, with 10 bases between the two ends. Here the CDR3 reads CASSLAGVGGYTF. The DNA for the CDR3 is TGTGCCAGCAGCTTAGCCGGTGTCGGCGGCTACACCTTC.

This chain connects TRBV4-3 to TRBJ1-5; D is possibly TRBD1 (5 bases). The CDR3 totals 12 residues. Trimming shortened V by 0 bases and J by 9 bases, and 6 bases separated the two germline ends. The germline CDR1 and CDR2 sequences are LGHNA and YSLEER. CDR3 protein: CASSQDQGPQHF. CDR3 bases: TGCGCCAGCAGCCAAGACCAGGGGCCCCAGCATTTT.

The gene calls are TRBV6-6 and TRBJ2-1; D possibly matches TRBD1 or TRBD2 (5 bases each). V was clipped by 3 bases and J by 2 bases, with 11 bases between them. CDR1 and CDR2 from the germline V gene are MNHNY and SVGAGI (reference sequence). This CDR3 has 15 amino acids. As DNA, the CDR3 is TGTGCCAGCAGTTATCTCCAGGGAGCCTACAATGAGCAGTTCTTC. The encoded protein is CASSYLQGAYNEQFF.

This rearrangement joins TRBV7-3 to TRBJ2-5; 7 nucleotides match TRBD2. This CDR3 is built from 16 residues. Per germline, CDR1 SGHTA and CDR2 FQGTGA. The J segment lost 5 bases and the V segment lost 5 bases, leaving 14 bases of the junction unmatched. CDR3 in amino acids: CASSPRVVSGIETQYF. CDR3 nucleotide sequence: TGTGCCAGCAGCCCGCGGGTAGTGAGCGGGATTGAGACCCAGTACTTC.

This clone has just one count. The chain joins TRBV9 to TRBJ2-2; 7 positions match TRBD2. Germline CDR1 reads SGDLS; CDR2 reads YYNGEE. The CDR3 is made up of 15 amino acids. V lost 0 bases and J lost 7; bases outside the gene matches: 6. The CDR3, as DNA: TGTGCCAGCAGCGTAGCGGGAGGCGGTAACGGGGAGCTGTTTTTT. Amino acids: CASSVAGGGNGELFF.

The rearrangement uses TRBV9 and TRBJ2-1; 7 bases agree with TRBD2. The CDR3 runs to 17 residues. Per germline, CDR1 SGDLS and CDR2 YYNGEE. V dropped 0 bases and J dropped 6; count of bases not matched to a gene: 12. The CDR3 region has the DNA TGTGCCAGCAGCGTAGGGGGGAGGCTAGCGGTACTCAATGAGCAGTTCTTC. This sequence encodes CASSVGGRLAVLNEQFF.

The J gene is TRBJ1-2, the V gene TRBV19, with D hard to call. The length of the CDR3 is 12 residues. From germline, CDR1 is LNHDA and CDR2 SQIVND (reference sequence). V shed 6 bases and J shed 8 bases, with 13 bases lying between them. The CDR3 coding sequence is TGTGCCAGTAGCGAGACCTTGAGGGGCTACACCTTC. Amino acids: CASSETLRGYTF.